This T cell receptor beta chain was captured by sequencing in a study of shared clonotypes between healthy human individuals. The CDR3 spans 14 residues. V lost 8 bases, J lost 4 bases, and 15 bases lay in between. CDR1 is MNHNY, CDR2 SVGAGI, per germline (reference sequence). Terminally differentiated effector memory CD45RA+ cells were excluded by CCR7 positive selection of CD45RO-negative cells. The count of this clone is one. TCRdb's table, derived via immunoSEQ multiplex PCR, lists solely in-frame clones and lacks some. The repertoire holds roughly 2,000,000 clones, with around 96% as singletons. The rearrangement uses TRBV6-6 and TRBJ1-5; possible D gene TRBD1, 5 bases. The material sequenced was naive CD8+ T cells sorted from blood. This clonotype originated in a man between 18 and 35 years old in good health. The DNA of the CDR3 is TGTGCCAGCGTTTCGGGACGGATAAATCAGCCCCAGCATTTT. Translation: CASVSGRINQPQHF.